What follows is one TCR beta chain and its context. This entry comes from a study of blood T cell repertoires in COVID-19. Study-wide background: COVID-19 samples from acute and convalescent phases originated in the United States, Italy and Spain.

The table came from immunoSEQ multiplex PCR; TCRdb's copy has only in-frame clones and leaves some out. The table shows under 300,000 clones, with around 90% occurring only once. Per germline, CDR1 SGHTA and CDR2 FQGTGA. Trimming pared 5 bases from V and 4 bases from J, leaving 15 bases between. This CDR3 spans 15 amino acids. Symptom resolution, clearance, or two negative PCRs marked donors in Cohort 3 as recovered. The chain carries TRBV7-3 and TRBJ2-1; perhaps TRBD1 as D (6 bases). This TCR came from a woman between 45 and 60 years old who had recovered from COVID-19. Sequencing was performed on PBMCs or T cells enriched from blood (not recorded which). The CDR3 protein is CASSLIWTAYNEQFF. CDR3 bases: TGTGCCAGCAGCCTAATTTGGACAGCGTACAATGAGCAGTTCTTC.